This TCR beta chain was found in a study of cytomegalovirus exposure and HLA in healthy donors. PCR used 60 Vbeta primers and 13 Jbeta primers. Profiled with immunoSEQ multiplex PCR; TCRdb holds only in-frame clones, not every one. The sample consists of roughly 120,000 clones, about four fifths of them appearing once. This CDR3 region has 15 residues. Unmatched junction bases numbered 13, after V lost 9 bases and J lost 9 bases. Germline V gives CDR1 LNHDA, CDR2 SQIVND (reference sequence). This clone was counted a few times. The TCR was taken from a human donor in good health. The rearrangement joins TRBV19 to TRBJ2-3; 12 bases line up with TRBD2. The sequencing input was PBMCs. The CDR3 DNA sequence: TGTGCCAGCCTCTCCCGACTAGCGGGGGTGGGGACGCAGTATTTT. Translation: CASLSRLAGVGTQYF.